Here is one T cell receptor (beta chain) with its context. What it binds is unknown. Generated by immunoSEQ multiplex PCR, the TCRdb table keeps only in-frame clones and is missing some. Of around 59,000 clones in the sample, around nine tenths were seen once. V was pared by 4 bases and J by 2 bases, with 18 bases between. The CDR3 runs 16 residues. Germline V CDR1 and CDR2: MNHEY, SMNVEV (reference sequence). Patients were excluded for autoimmune disease history or systemic immunosuppression. These data originate in a study of OX40 agonist ivuxolimab in advanced cancers. Study summary: Subjects had a mean age of 60 years, with a range of roughly 23 to 79; more than 70% were male. Therapy given before enrollment (anti-PD-1, anti-PD-L1 or anti-CTLA-4) was allowed, and over 35% had some.

Findings and caveats of the study: No antigen was identified for the clonally expanded peripheral T cells.

This sequence joins TRBV27 and TRBJ2-7; D might be TRBD1 or TRBD2, each matching 5 bases. The material sequenced was CD4+ or CD8+ T cells sorted from blood, taken in a trial of the OX40 agonist ivuxolimab. The origin of this receptor is an adult with an advanced solid tumor such as melanoma, head and neck, liver or kidney cancer. In DNA, the CDR3 is TGTGCCAGCAGTTCGTACAGGAGGAAAGCGGCCTACGAGCAGTACTTC. The encoded protein is CASSSYRRKAAYEQYF.